A single sample gave rise to the 11 T cell receptor beta chains below, sequenced in a study of T cell responses to AZD1222 COVID-19 vaccine. Only in-frame clones appear in the TCRdb table, and some are missing; sequencing was by immunoSEQ multiplex PCR. The sample holds around 130,000 clones, approximately 94% seen once. Sequences were derived from peripheral blood, sampled on day 0 of AZD1222 vaccination. These TCRs come from an adult in good health.

This chain links TRBV27 with TRBJ1-4; D might be TRBD1 (5 bases). Germline CDR1 and CDR2: MNHEY and SMNVEV (reference sequence). The V and J ends lost 3 bases and 5 bases respectively, with 13 bases between them. The CDR3 runs to 15 residues. Here the CDR3 DNA reads TGTGCCAGCAGTTTCGGGCAGGGATTAAATGAAAAACTGTTTTTT. As protein: CASSFGQGLNEKLFF.

The V and J genes are TRBV19 and TRBJ2-7, with a weak D call TRBD2 (6 bases). Germline lookup yields CDR1 LNHDA and CDR2 SQIVND (reference sequence). Trimming stripped 6 bases from V and 2 bases from J, with 17 bases between. The CDR3 totals 15 residues. CDR3 DNA sequence: TGTGCCAGTAGCCCCGCCGGGACTTCCCCCTACGAGCAGTACTTC. Translating gives CASSPAGTSPYEQYF.

This clone was counted only a few times. V gene TRBV23-1 combines with J gene TRBJ1-2; D not certain. TRBV23-1 is an ORF; its function is uncertain. V lost 7 bases and J lost 7, with 10 bases in between. CDR3 size: 11 residues. In nucleotides, the CDR3 is TGCGCCAGCATCATCAGGTGTGGCTACACCTTC. Its protein is CASIIRCGYTF.

The V call is TRBV6-5, the J call TRBJ1-2; 7 nucleotides agree with TRBD1. The junction had 6 bases not matched to a gene; V was cut back by 0 bases and J by 8 bases. The CDR3 runs to 14 residues. Germline assignment: CDR1 MNHEY and CDR2 SVGAGI. In DNA, the CDR3 is TGTGCCAGCAGTTACTCGAGAGGGGGCAAGGGCTACACCTTC. This gives the protein CASSYSRGGKGYTF.

The chain employs TRBV6-6 and TRBJ2-3; D call uncertain. With 3 bases removed from V and 3 bases from J, the gap between germline ends came to 7 bases. The CDR3 totals 13 residues. Germline V CDR1 and CDR2: MNHNY, SVGAGI (reference sequence). CDR3 in amino acids: CASSYRTTDTQYF. CDR3 DNA: TGTGCCAGCAGTTATAGGACGACAGATACGCAGTATTTT.

This rearrangement joins TRBV10-3 to TRBJ2-1; D remains ambiguous. Germline V gene lookup returns CDR1 ENHRY and CDR2 SYGVKD. This CDR3 is 18 amino acids long. The V and J ends lost 4 bases and 1 base respectively, with 20 bases between them. Written as DNA, the CDR3 is TGTGCCATCAGTGGCCACCCGGAAGGGTTGGGGTCCTACAATGAGCAGTTCTTC. Translated, it gives CAISGHPEGLGSYNEQFF.

J is TRBJ1-1 and V is TRBV29-1; TRBD1 is a possible D gene (6 bases). Germline assignment: CDR1 SQVTM and CDR2 ANQGSEA. The CDR3 runs to 15 residues. V gave up 1 base and J gave up 1 base, with 13 bases separating them. The CDR3 sequence is CSVEVRRGGNTEAFF. Here the CDR3 DNA reads TGCAGCGTTGAAGTGCGCAGGGGTGGGAACACTGAAGCTTTCTTT.

The chain uses TRBV5-6 and TRBJ1-1; D is unresolved. Trimming took off 3 bases at V and 0 bases at J, with 6 bases between the two ends. The CDR3 is 13 amino acids. Germline CDR1 and CDR2: SGHDT and YYEEEE. DNA of the CDR3: TGTGCCAGCAGCTGGGGATTGAACACTGAAGCTTTCTTT. Protein product: CASSWGLNTEAFF. The full variable domain, completed using reference TRBV5-6 and TRBJ1-1, is DAGVTQSPTHLIKTRGQQVTLRCSPKSGHDTVSWYQQALGQGPQFIFQYYEEEERQRGNFPDRFSGHQFPNYSSELNVNALLLGDSALYLCASSWGLNTEAFFGQGTRLTVV.

This chain connects TRBV5-6 to TRBJ2-1; D is uncertain. Per germline, CDR1 SGHDT and CDR2 YYEEEE. This CDR3 spans 11 amino acids. V was shortened by 0 bases and J by 7 bases, with 2 bases between the two germline ends. CDR3 protein: CASSLGNEQFF. The CDR3 coding sequence is TGTGCCAGCAGCTTGGGGAATGAGCAGTTCTTC. The whole variable domain, filled in from reference TRBV5-6 and TRBJ2-1, reads DAGVTQSPTHLIKTRGQQVTLRCSPKSGHDTVSWYQQALGQGPQFIFQYYEEEERQRGNFPDRFSGHQFPNYSSELNVNALLLGDSALYLCASSLGNEQFFGPGTRLTVL.

This CDR3 is CASLGRNTQYF. DNA of the CDR3: TGCGCCAGTTTGGGTCGGAATACGCAGTATTTT. V usage is TRBV10-1 and J usage is TRBJ2-3; unclear D gene. CDR3 size: 11 residues. CDR1 and CDR2 from the germline V gene are WNHNN and SYGVQD (reference sequence). Trimming pared 9 bases from V and 7 bases from J, leaving 11 bases between.

The CDR3 here is CASSNGLAGNYEQYF. The CDR3 bases are TGTGCCAGCAGCAACGGACTAGCGGGCAACTACGAGCAGTACTTC. The chain recombines TRBV6-6 with TRBJ2-7; TRBD2 matches at 11 bases. The CDR3 is 15 residues long. The V and J ends lost 6 bases and 3 bases, in that order; junction bases with no gene match: 7. Germline V gives CDR1 MNHNY, CDR2 SVGAGI (reference sequence).